This T cell receptor beta chain was documented in a study of blood T cell repertoires in COVID-19 (dated by TCRdb to the early 2020s). Broadly, across the study: The collaborator samples originated in the United States, Italy and Spain and spanned the acute and convalescent phases of COVID-19. The material from the prospective study consisted of cDNA or gDNA derived from T cells, B-cell-depleted T cells, or PBMCs. Deeply sampled blood TCRbeta repertoires from subjects exposed to, actively infected with, or recovered from COVID-19 were included in the dataset. A freely available public database, intended as a resource for researchers studying the immune response to SARS-CoV-2, is where the repertoires were released. Samples were obtained from the ongoing ImmuneRACE study (first 160 participants) and from roughly 1,300 subjects provided by 6 global collaborators. A de-identified subject ID, COVID-19 status, age in years and sex were almost always included in the sample metadata. Where HLA class I and class II types were available, the types were taken from metadata supplied by the sample provider, not from assay-based typing.

TCRbeta CDR3 regions were amplified from genomic DNA by means of the immunoSEQ Assay, a bias-controlled multiplex PCR. In the original analysis: Nucleated cell counts per sample were estimated from amplification of reference gene primers within the assay. Sequence reads were collapsed and filtered to measure the absolute abundance of every unique TCRbeta CDR3 rearrangement. Productive Simpson clonality was computed per sample as the square root of Simpson's diversity index over productive rearrangements. As stored in TCRdb, this immuneACCESS dataset retains in-frame rearrangements with V and J assigned. A fraction of the clones does not appear; measured against another copy, unresolved V genes explain less than half of the discrepancy, and the remainder lacks a known reason. V, J and clone size derive from that table, while D and trimming were established from the DNA sequence. This sample comprises 250,000 to 300,000 clones, 80% to 90% of them detected only once. The ten largest clones represent 1.5% to 2% of the sample.

About this clone itself: Its antigen remains unidentified. Base qualities are not recorded, but no much larger clone differs from it by a single base.

Overall study results and their limits: The quantity of clinical and demographic metadata differed by source and by participant and was supplied without curation.

V has 6 bases trimmed and J has 0 bases trimmed; junction bases matching no gene number 1. Taken from cysteine to phenylalanine, the CDR3 has 15 residues. CDR3 DNA only is kept here, 45 bases in frame from base 1. CDR1 and CDR2 are read off the germline V gene as SGHTA and FQGNSA. In the prospective study, participants were about 18 to 100 years old, resided in 24 geographic areas of the United States, and were enrolled through a virtual design. Cohort assignment in the prospective study relied on participant-reported clinical history from a screening survey and a study questionnaire. For ImmuneRACE Cohort 3, a participant was defined as recovered based on two consecutive negative NP/OP PCR tests, clearance by a healthcare professional, or resolution of symptoms. Each participant in the prospective study had whole blood, serum and a nasopharyngeal or oropharyngeal swab collected by mobile phlebotomists. Additional blood draws and questionnaires over an approximately two-month period could optionally be provided by prospective study participants. Before DNA extraction, prospective study blood samples were shipped either frozen or at room temperature.

The chain couples TRBV7-2 to TRBJ2-2; 10 central nucleotides agree with TRBD2. Sequencing used PBMCs or T cells enriched from blood (not recorded which). The receptor comes from a woman aged 45-65 years who had recovered from COVID-19. Here the CDR3 is given as CASRGLATNTGELFF. The DNA sequence is given as TGTGCCAGCAGGGGACTAGCGACGAACACCGGGGAGCTGTTTTTT.